A selection of T cell receptor beta chains follows, all from one sample in a study of shared clonotypes between healthy human individuals. Measured with immunoSEQ multiplex PCR; TCRdb has only the in-frame clones, and not every one. The table records approximately 510,000 clones, less than 85% of them present only once. The sequenced material came from PBMCs. The receptors here all came from a woman aged 40 to 49 in good health. Some clones in this sample may be carry-over from other donors' samples. Both conserved end residues are part of each CDR3. The order of the fields is D gene, V gene, clone size, J gene, CDR3 DNA, CDR3 protein. A D gene is named only where the DNA matches it firmly. For some rows the clone size is stated as once, few or many, or as a class when expanded; others skip it.

TRBD1,TRBV4-3,NA,TRBJ2-1,TGCGCCAGCAGCCAAGATAGGACAGGGGCCTTCAATGAGCAGTTCTTC,CASSQDRTGAFNEQFF
NA,TRBV2,NA,TRBJ2-2,TGTGCCAGCAGTGAAGGTCCCGGGGAGCTGTTTTTT,CASSEGPGELFF
TRBD2,TRBV6-4,NA,TRBJ2-3,TGTGCCAGCAGTGACGGGGAAGCGGGAGGATCGGATACGCAGTATTTT,CASSDGEAGGSDTQYF
NA,TRBV7-2,NA,TRBJ2-2,TGTGCCAGCAGCCCATACACCGGGGAGCTGTTTTTT,CASSPYTGELFF
TRBD1,TRBV5-6,NA,TRBJ1-2,TGTGCCAGCAGCGGTGGGCAGGGGGTAAACTATGGCTACACCTTC,CASSGGQGVNYGYTF
NA,TRBV7-7,NA,TRBJ2-7,TGTGCTAGCAGCCCAGGATTGGGGGGAGACGTCTACGAGCAGTACTTC,CASSPGLGGDVYEQYF
NA,TRBV19,NA,TRBJ1-3,TGTGCCAGTAGTATTGAGAGGGGACACTCTGGAAACACCATATATTTT,CASSIERGHSGNTIYF
NA,TRBV5-1,once,TRBJ2-1,TGCGCCAGCAGCTCTGGACTTGGGAGGAATGAGCAGTTCTTC,CASSSGLGRNEQFF
NA,TRBV2,NA,TRBJ2-7,TGTGCCAGCAGCCGGAATAGCGTCACCTACGAGCAGTACTTC,CASSRNSVTYEQYF
NA,TRBV10-3,NA,TRBJ1-1,TGTGCCTCCCAGACGACAGAAAGCTTCGTCGCTTTCTTT,CASQTTESFVAFF
NA,TRBV5-1,NA,TRBJ2-1,TGCGCCAGCAGCTTGGACACGGAAGGCGATGAGCAGTTCTTC,CASSLDTEGDEQFF
NA,TRBV21-1,NA,TRBJ2-7,TGTGCCAGCAGCAAAGGGGGGGCGGACAAGCTTGTCCCCCTTTCCTACGAGCAGTACTTC,CASSKGGADKLVPLSYEQYF
NA,TRBV9,NA,TRBJ2-7,TGTGCCAGCAGCGTCTTGCCTGGAGGGGGTGACGAGCAGTACTTC,CASSVLPGGGDEQYF
TRBD2,TRBV7-3,NA,TRBJ2-2,TGTGCCAGCAGCCCGGGACTAGTTAGTACCGGGGAGCTGTTTTTT,CASSPGLVSTGELFF
NA,TRBV6-6,NA,TRBJ2-1,TGTGCCAGCAGTTACCGGGCATCCTACAATGAGCAGTTCTTC,CASSYRASYNEQFF
NA,TRBV9,NA,TRBJ1-3,TGTGCCAGCAGCGTCGTAGGAGATGGAAACACCATATATTTT,CASSVVGDGNTIYF
NA,TRBV15,NA,TRBJ1-2,TGTGCCACCAGCAGTGACACCCCTTTCCTCTATGGCTACACCTTC,CATSSDTPFLYGYTF
TRBD2,TRBV7-2,NA,TRBJ2-1,TGTGCCAGCAGCTTTACGGGAGGTTTCTACAATGAGCAGTTCTTC,CASSFTGGFYNEQFF
NA,TRBV29-1,NA,TRBJ2-2,TGCAGCGTGGAAATAGGCGGGGAGCTGTTTTTT,CSVEIGGELFF
NA,TRBV5-1,few,TRBJ2-3,TGCGCCAGCAGCTTGGGGGTTCAGACAGATACGCAGTATTTT,CASSLGVQTDTQYF
NA,TRBV5-1,NA,TRBJ2-5,TGCGCCAGCAGCTTGGAGGCAAGCCAGGGATCGGAGACCCAGTACTTC,CASSLEASQGSETQYF
NA,TRBV28,NA,TRBJ2-3,TGTGCCAGCAGTTTTTGGGGGACTAGCACAGATACGCAGTATTTT,CASSFWGTSTDTQYF
TRBD1,TRBV25-1,few,TRBJ1-2,TGTGCCAGCAGTGAAGTGACAGGGACCTATGGCTACACCTTC,CASSEVTGTYGYTF
NA,TRBV15,NA,TRBJ2-3,TGTGCCACCAGCAGAGAAGGAGGTCGGTCGAGTCGTCGGTATTTT,CATSREGGRSSRRYF
TRBD1,TRBV7-2,NA,TRBJ1-4,TGTGCCAGCAGATCCCAGGGGGCAACTAATGAAAAACTGTTTTTT,CASRSQGATNEKLFF
TRBD2,TRBV28,NA,TRBJ2-1,TGTGCCAGCAGTTTAGCGGGAGAGATCAATGAGCAGTTCTTC,CASSLAGEINEQFF
NA,TRBV2,NA,TRBJ2-7,TGTGCCAGCAGTGGCCCCGAGCAGTACTTC,CASSGPEQYF
TRBD1,TRBV10-3,NA,TRBJ2-7,TGTGCCTCGGGACAGGGGTACGAGCAGTACTTC,CASGQGYEQYF
NA,TRBV4-2,NA,TRBJ1-5,TGTGCCAGCAGCCCCGACGGACACGGCAATCAGCCCCAGCATTTT,CASSPDGHGNQPQHF
NA,TRBV7-9,NA,TRBJ2-3,TGTGCCAGCAGCCGCGCCGGCGCGGGATACACAGATACGCAGTATTTT,CASSRAGAGYTDTQYF
TRBD2,TRBV7-2,NA,TRBJ2-1,TGTGCCAGCAGCCGATTCGGGACTAGCCCTTACAATGAGCAGTTCTTC,CASSRFGTSPYNEQFF
TRBD2,TRBV9,NA,TRBJ2-1,TGTGCCAGCTCTCGGGGCGGGAGGGTAGATGAGCAGTTCTTC,CASSRGGRVDEQFF
NA,TRBV27,NA,TRBJ2-7,TGTGCCAGCAGTACTAACAGGCGACGGGACGAGCAGTACTTC,CASSTNRRRDEQYF
NA,TRBV1,NA,TRBJ2-5,TGCACCAGCAGCCCCTCGGGAGCGGGGGCAAGAGGGGAGACCCAGTACTTC,CTSSPSGAGARGETQYF
NA,TRBV19,NA,TRBJ1-1,TGTGCCAGTAGTATAAGGGTAGACGGCACTGAAGCTTTCTTT,CASSIRVDGTEAFF
TRBD2,TRBV19,NA,TRBJ2-7,TGTGCCAGTAGTGGGGGACTAGCGGGAGTGGTCGAGCAGTACTTC,CASSGGLAGVVEQYF
TRBD2,TRBV7-8,NA,TRBJ2-3,TGTGCCAGCAGCTTCTCGGGGGGGATGGACACAGATACGCAGTATTTT,CASSFSGGMDTDTQYF
NA,TRBV6-1,NA,TRBJ2-5,TGTGCCAGCGAATCTCCCGGGACCCCAACCCAGTACTTC,CASESPGTPTQYF
NA,TRBV28,once,TRBJ2-7,TGTGCCAGCAGTTTGATGGACCGCTCCTACGAGCAGTACTTC,CASSLMDRSYEQYF
NA,TRBV7-9,once,TRBJ2-5,TGTGCCAGCAGCTTGCAGGCCCAAGAGACCCAGTACTTC,CASSLQAQETQYF
TRBD2,TRBV19,many,TRBJ2-2,TGTGCCAGTAGTATTAGCGGGGCGGGGGCCGGGGAGCTGTTTTTT,CASSISGAGAGELFF
TRBD2,TRBV19,NA,TRBJ2-7,TGTGCCAGTAGTCCTGGCGGGGGGAGTTCCGAGCAGTACTTC,CASSPGGGSSEQYF
NA,TRBV28,NA,TRBJ2-6,TGTGCCAGCAGTTTTGGTGACAGCAACTCTGGGGCCAACGTCCTGACTTTC,CASSFGDSNSGANVLTF
TRBD1,TRBV19,NA,TRBJ1-2,TGTGCCAGTAGGACACAGGGGTGGATCCACTATGGCTACACCTTC,CASRTQGWIHYGYTF
TRBD2,TRBV29-1,NA,TRBJ2-3,TGCAGCGCCCAAACTAGCGGGAGCACAGATACGCAGTATTTT,CSAQTSGSTDTQYF
NA,TRBV7-3,NA,TRBJ2-6,TGTGCCAGCAGCTTTGGCGCTCCAACCTCTGGGGCCAACGTCCTGACTTTC,CASSFGAPTSGANVLTF
TRBD1,TRBV19,NA,TRBJ1-4,TGTGCCAGTAAACATACAGGGGCCGATAATGAAAAACTGTTTTTT,CASKHTGADNEKLFF
TRBD1,TRBV6-1,NA,TRBJ2-7,TGTGCCAGCAGTGAAGCGGGGACAGGTTACGAGCAGTACTTC,CASSEAGTGYEQYF
TRBD2,TRBV5-4,NA,TRBJ2-7,TGTGCCAGCAGCTTGGAGTTAGCGGGAGAGCAGTACTTC,CASSLELAGEQYF
NA,TRBV5-1,NA,TRBJ2-3,TGCGCCAGCAGCCTCCTACAGGGTACCCCCACAGATACGCAGTATTTT,CASSLLQGTPTDTQYF
NA,TRBV9,NA,TRBJ2-7,TGTGCCAGCAGCGTAGCTCTGGGGTCGGGCTACGAGCAGTACTTC,CASSVALGSGYEQYF
TRBD1,TRBV12-5,NA,TRBJ2-7,TGTGCTAGTGGTTTGGTGACGTGGGACAGTCTCCAAAGCAATCTCTACGAGCAGTACTTC,CASGLVTWDSLQSNLYEQYF